This T cell receptor beta chain derives from a study of monozygotic twins with inflammatory bowel disease (dated by TCRdb to between 2017 and 2020). A note on the overall study: A total of roughly 28 monozygotic twin pairs were included in the full study, comprising nine German pairs (four IBD-concordant, five IBD-discordant) and 19 IBD-discordant Danish pairs. Within discordant pairs, disease-associated traits were sought mainly by comparing IBD patients with their genetically identical healthy co-twins. Each individual had, on average, about 151 000 unique TCRalpha sequences and 181 000 unique TCRbeta sequences available for analysis. What the research found in general, with its limitations: Compared with healthy twins, IBD patients had fewer clonotypes in common with other individuals, a difference most pronounced in patients showing signs of disease activity. The analysis was unable to tell different T cell subtypes apart. Differing immunosuppressive treatments among patients may have added background noise and inter-individual variability to the repertoires. Measured by the inverse Simpson index, TCRbeta repertoire diversity was lower in IBD patients than in their healthy co-twins. No single strong signal or clonotype linked to IBD turned up in the results, so the idea that one exists was not supported. Repertoire similarity did not differ between concordant and discordant twins, possibly due to limited statistical power.

CDR1 GTSNPN and CDR2 SVGIG are derived from the germline V gene (reference sequence). From its cysteine to its phenylalanine, the CDR3 spans 11 amino acids. The coding DNA is unavailable. A word on this clonotype: What this receptor recognizes is not known.

From each donor, an approximately 2.3 ml peripheral blood sample was collected into PAXgene tubes and kept at -80 degrees C. Without any T cell sorting, total RNA was extracted from whole blood using the PAXgene blood miRNA kit on an automated QIAcube. Deep TCRalpha and TCRbeta repertoire profiling with unique molecular barcoding was performed on peripheral blood of monozygotic twin pairs concordant or discordant for inflammatory bowel disease. Smoking habits were recorded for all twin pairs, and individuals were classified as current, former or never smokers. Receptor libraries were prepared by 5' RACE. Preparation of each TCR library used about 4,000 ng of total RNA. For each sample, cDNA synthesis with SMARTScribe reverse transcriptase was split into eight separate reactions. During cDNA synthesis, template switching was used to introduce unique molecular identifiers that contained a 6-nucleotide sample barcode. TCRalpha and TCRbeta cDNA was amplified in two nested PCRs of approximately 17 and 9 cycles, and bead purification was carried out after each PCR. Before amplification, the cDNA was treated with uracil DNA-glycosylase and purified using the QIAquick PCR purification kit. The second PCR added Illumina TruSeq-compatible adapters along with sample-specific barcodes. TapeStation and Qubit were used to check library quality and concentration, and 5 ng of each library went into the pool. Sequencing of the pooled libraries was done on an Illumina HiSeq2500 single-index Rapid Run using custom sequencing primers and 2 x 100 bp reads. The study's own analysis went as follows. PCR and sequencing errors were corrected by UMI-based consensus assembly using MiGEC version 1.2.6. MiXCR version 2.1.1 handled V(D)J alignment, clonotype assembly and CDR3 extraction. Gene usage, clonotype sharing and MAIT/NKT TCR abundance were normalised by analysing the top 1000, 10 000 and 20 000 clonotypes per sample. Diversity was computed as the inverse Simpson index with the vegan R package after downsampling to 27 000 UMIs. Paired Mann-Whitney U tests were applied to discordant twin pairs, with Benjamini-Hochberg correction for multiple testing. One entry per CDR3 protein sequence results from the TCRdb reprocessing of the reads, with DNA left out. TCRdb, not the original authors, processed these V and J calls. This specimen's table enumerates around 400,000 distinct CDR3 sequences. The ten largest clones add up to around 2.3% of the sample.

Recombination connected TRBV30 to TRBJ1-2. This TCR derives from a human donor with ulcerative colitis or Crohn's disease, or a healthy co-twin of an affected twin (not recorded which). The sequencing input was blood. The CDR3 has the sequence CAGTVNYGYTF.